These 24 T cell receptor beta chains originate from one sample sequenced in a study of blood T cell repertoires in COVID-19. Profiling relied on immunoSEQ multiplex PCR, and the TCRdb table lists in-frame clones only, not all of them. The data show about 68,000 clones, with 85% seen just once and approximately 25% held by the top ten. Sequences were obtained from peripheral blood. These receptors came from a man between 45 and 60 years old with acute or convalescent COVID-19.

The chain uses TRBV24-1 and TRBJ2-1; TRBD1 matches at 7 bases. CDR1 is KGHDR, CDR2 SFDVKD, per germline. This CDR3 contains 19 residues. The V gene end was trimmed by 2 bases and the J gene end by 13 bases; junction bases not matched to a gene: 25. The CDR3 region has the DNA TGTGCCACCAGTGATTCCGACAGGGATCGTTTTGACTACATTGATACCCAGTTCTTC. It specifies CATSDSDRDRFDYIDTQFF.

The chain links TRBV2 to TRBJ2-3; TRBD2 matches 12 bases. The CDR3 totals 15 residues. Germline values: CDR1 SNHLY, CDR2 FYNNEI. V was pared by 8 bases and J by 3 bases, with 6 bases of the junction left unmatched. The CDR3 reads CASATSGGGTDTQYF. CDR3 sequence (DNA): TGTGCCAGCGCGACTAGCGGGGGAGGGACAGATACGCAGTATTTT.

V usage is TRBV2 and J usage is TRBJ2-5; tentatively, D is TRBD2 (5 bases). Germline values: CDR1 SNHLY, CDR2 FYNNEI. V lost 1 base to trimming and J lost 2 bases, with 11 bases between them. The CDR3 contains 15 residues. CDR3 loop: CASSEEAARQETQYF. The CDR3, as DNA: TGTGCCAGCAGTGAAGAAGCGGCTAGACAAGAGACCCAGTACTTC.

This clone was observed a few times. The J gene is TRBJ1-1, the V gene TRBV10-3; 8 bases line up with TRBD1. From germline, CDR1 is ENHRY and CDR2 SYGVKD. Trimming cost V 6 bases and J 4 bases; bases outside gene matches: 10. CDR3 length equals 15 residues. The CDR3 here is CAISGDDRGRTEAFF. CDR3 in DNA: TGTGCCATCAGCGGTGATGACAGGGGCCGCACTGAAGCTTTCTTT.

V and J are TRBV19 and TRBJ2-1; TRBD1 matches 7 bases. Germline CDR1 is LNHDA and CDR2 is SQIVND (reference sequence). This CDR3 spans 16 amino acids. V dropped 4 bases and J dropped 0; count of bases not matched to a gene: 6. The CDR3 DNA reads TGTGCCAGTAGTAGAACAGGGGTAAGCTCCTACAATGAGCAGTTCTTC. It translates to CASSRTGVSSYNEQFF.

This clone was counted a single time. The chain combines TRBV7-9 with TRBJ1-1, with no clear D. The CDR3 has 13 residues. V was trimmed by 5 bases and J by 5 bases, leaving 12 bases between them. The germline CDR1 and CDR2 sequences are SEHNR and FQNEAQ (reference sequence). The DNA for the CDR3 is TGTGCCAGCAGCCCCTCGGGTTGGACTGAAGCTTTCTTT. Amino acids: CASSPSGWTEAFF.

The chain combines TRBV6-4 with TRBJ2-7, with a tentative D call TRBD1 (5 bases). The CDR3 contains 13 residues. V lost 0 bases to trimming and J lost 5 bases, with 8 bases between them. CDR1 and CDR2 (germline): MRHNA, SNTAGT. The CDR3: CASSDSKGDEQYF. CDR3 nucleotides: TGTGCCAGCAGTGACTCGAAAGGGGACGAGCAGTACTTC.

This chain uses TRBV10-3 with TRBJ1-2; 9 nucleotides align to TRBD1. J was trimmed by 3 bases and V by 6 bases; bases with no gene match: 8. This CDR3 region has 15 residues. From germline, CDR1 is ENHRY and CDR2 SYGVKD. This CDR3 is CAIRATGDRDYGYTF. The CDR3 bases are TGTGCCATCAGGGCCACGGGGGACAGGGACTATGGCTACACCTTC.

The rearrangement joins TRBV18 to TRBJ1-2, with TRBD1 matching 7 bases. The CDR3 totals 15 residues. V was clipped by 2 bases and J by 6 bases; unmatched bases: 9. Germline V gives CDR1 KGHSH, CDR2 LQKENI. CDR3: CASSPVPAGGNGYTF. CDR3 nucleotide sequence: TGTGCCAGCTCACCAGTCCCCGCAGGGGGGAATGGCTACACCTTC. Drawing the rest from reference TRBV18 and TRBJ1-2, the complete variable domain is NAGVMQNPRHLVRRRGQEARLRCSPMKGHSHVYWYRQLPEEGLKFMVYLQKENIIDESGMPKERFSAEFPKEGPSILRIQQVVRGDSAAYFCASSPVPAGGNGYTFGSGTRLTVV.

The chain is built from TRBV19 and TRBJ1-4; 8 bases are a match to TRBD1. Per the germline V gene, CDR1 is LNHDA and CDR2 is SQIVND (reference sequence). The CDR3 has 17 residues. J gave up 2 bases and V 4 bases, and 9 bases lay outside the gene matches. CDR3: CASSRPQGAVTNEKLFF. CDR3 bases: TGTGCCAGTAGTAGACCGCAGGGGGCAGTGACTAATGAAAAACTGTTTTTT. Full variable domain (outside the CDR3, taken from reference TRBV19 and TRBJ1-4): DGGITQSPKYLFRKEGQNVTLSCEQNLNHDAMYWYRQDPGQGLRLIYYSQIVNDFQKGDIAEGYSVSREKKESFPLTVTSAQKNPTAFYLCASSRPQGAVTNEKLFFGSGTQLSVL.

The rearrangement uses TRBV5-8 and TRBJ2-5, with a tentative D call TRBD2 (5 bases). Per the germline V gene, CDR1 is SGHTS and CDR2 is YDEGEE. This CDR3 has 14 amino acids. V gave up 4 bases and J gave up 4 bases, with 14 bases separating them. CDR3 DNA: TGTGCCAGCAGCATTTCGGGGTTGTTAGAGACCCAGTACTTC. Residues: CASSISGLLETQYF.

This clone has only a few counts. The V and J genes are TRBV25-1 and TRBJ1-6; 7 bases map to TRBD1. The CDR3 contains 15 residues. Trimming removed 6 bases from V and 7 bases from J; junction bases left unmatched: 9. The germline V gene encodes CDR1 MGHDK and CDR2 SYGVNS. CDR3 loop: CASRQSGTENSPLHF. The CDR3, as DNA: TGTGCCAGCAGGCAGTCTGGGACAGAGAATTCACCCCTCCACTTT.

CDR3 region: CASSYLYSGANVLTF. The CDR3 bases are TGTGCCAGCAGTTACCTATACTCTGGGGCCAACGTCCTGACTTTC. The chain joins TRBV27 to TRBJ2-6, with D hard to call. V was trimmed by 4 bases and J by 0 bases, leaving 7 bases between them. The CDR3 spans 15 residues. Germline CDR1 MNHEY, CDR2 SMNVEV (reference sequence).

The chain uses TRBV6-1 and TRBJ2-7; D might be TRBD1 (6 bases). Germline CDR1 reads MNHNS; CDR2 reads SASEGT. The CDR3 spans 15 residues. The V end was cut by 2 bases, the J end by 5 bases, with 16 bases between. The DNA for the CDR3 is TGTGCCAGCAGTGAATTCAGAGAACAGGGCCACGAGCAGTACTTC. This translates into CASSEFREQGHEQYF.

The rearrangement joins TRBV27 to TRBJ1-5; weak D call: TRBD1 (6 bases). CDR1 is MNHEY, CDR2 SMNVEV, per germline (reference sequence). V lost 3 bases and J lost 0, with 15 bases in between. The CDR3 spans 17 residues. In DNA form, the CDR3 reads TGTGCCAGCAGTTTCCCCGGGGGGCAACTTAGCAATCAGCCCCAGCATTTT. This gives the protein CASSFPGGQLSNQPQHF.

The V call is TRBV19, the J call TRBJ2-7; possibly TRBD1 for D (6 bases). The CDR3 consists of 14 residues. Trimming cost V 3 bases and J 5 bases, with 14 bases left between them. Germline values: CDR1 LNHDA, CDR2 SQIVND (reference sequence). Here the CDR3 DNA reads TGTGCCAGTAGTATTGCAGGAAGGGACAACGAGCAGTACTTC. Encoded protein: CASSIAGRDNEQYF. The whole variable domain, filled in from reference TRBV19 and TRBJ2-7, reads DGGITQSPKYLFRKEGQNVTLSCEQNLNHDAMYWYRQDPGQGLRLIYYSQIVNDFQKGDIAEGYSVSREKKESFPLTVTSAQKNPTAFYLCASSIAGRDNEQYFGPGTRLTVT.

DNA of the CDR3: TGTGCCTGGACTTCCGGGACAGGGGGCTATGGCTACACCTTC. Its protein product is CAWTSGTGGYGYTF. The genes are TRBV30 and TRBJ1-2; 11 nucleotides match TRBD1. CDR3 size: 14 residues. The germline V gene encodes CDR1 GTSNPN and CDR2 SVGIG (reference sequence). V trimming: 4 bases; J trimming: 4 bases; junction bases outside the gene matches: 5. The variable domain in full, completed from reference TRBV30 and TRBJ1-2, reads SQTIHQWPATLVQPVGSPLSLECTVEGTSNPNLYWYRQAAGRGLQLLFYSVGIGQISSEVPQNLSASRPQDRQFILSSKKLLLSDSGFYLCAWTSGTGGYGYTFGSGTRLTVV.

J is TRBJ1-1 and V is TRBV19; 7 nucleotides align to TRBD1. This CDR3 has 14 residues. Germline V CDR1 and CDR2: LNHDA, SQIVND (reference sequence). J was trimmed by 1 base and V by 6 bases; bases with no gene match: 5. The CDR3 sequence: CASSGQVQNTEAFF. Written as DNA, the CDR3 is TGTGCCAGTAGCGGACAGGTGCAGAACACTGAAGCTTTCTTT. The full variable domain, its missing parts supplied by reference TRBV19 and TRBJ1-1, is DGGITQSPKYLFRKEGQNVTLSCEQNLNHDAMYWYRQDPGQGLRLIYYSQIVNDFQKGDIAEGYSVSREKKESFPLTVTSAQKNPTAFYLCASSGQVQNTEAFFGQGTRLTVV.

The V call is TRBV10-3, the J call TRBJ2-1; 8 bases are a match to TRBD1. Looked up from germline, CDR1 is ENHRY and CDR2 is SYGVKD. The V gene end was trimmed by 8 bases and the J gene end by 8 bases; junction bases not matched to a gene: 8. The length of the CDR3 is 13 residues. The CDR3 spells CAIEGQGRDEQFF. CDR3 coding DNA: TGTGCCATCGAAGGACAGGGTAGAGATGAGCAGTTCTTC.

The V gene is TRBV9, the J gene TRBJ2-2; 12 bases fit TRBD2. J was trimmed by 6 bases and V by 4 bases; bases with no gene match: 4. Germline V gene data show CDR1 as SGDLS and CDR2 as YYNGEE. This CDR3 is built from 15 residues. CDR3 region: CASSSSSGGAGELFF. CDR3 sequence (DNA): TGTGCCAGCAGCTCGTCTAGCGGGGGGGCCGGGGAGCTGTTTTTT.

CDR3 protein: CASSLTSYRTDTQYF. CDR3 nucleotides: TGTGCCAGCAGCTTAACTAGCTATCGCACAGATACGCAGTATTTT. The chain is built from TRBV5-4 and TRBJ2-3; D perhaps matches TRBD2 (6 bases). Germline V gene data show CDR1 as SGHNT and CDR2 as YYREEE (reference sequence). The CDR3 contains 15 residues. Trimming removed 2 bases from V and 1 base from J, with 11 bases in between. Full variable domain (missing parts from reference TRBV5-4 and TRBJ2-3): ETGVTQSPTHLIKTRGQQVTLRCSSQSGHNTVSWYQQALGQGPQFIFQYYREEENGRGNFPPRFSGLQFPNYSSELNVNALELDDSALYLCASSLTSYRTDTQYFGPGTRLTVL.

CDR3 in DNA: TGTGCCAGCTCACTGATACTACAGGGTGACGAGACCCAGTACTTC. The encoded protein is CASSLILQGDETQYF. This chain uses TRBV18 with TRBJ2-5; possible D gene TRBD1, 6 bases. Germline V lookup: CDR1 KGHSH, CDR2 LQKENI. The V end lost 4 bases, the J end lost 5 bases, and 17 bases lay between the germline ends. This CDR3 has 15 residues. Full variable domain (remainder filled in from reference TRBV18 and TRBJ2-5): NAGVMQNPRHLVRRRGQEARLRCSPMKGHSHVYWYRQLPEEGLKFMVYLQKENIIDESGMPKERFSAEFPKEGPSILRIQQVVRGDSAAYFCASSLILQGDETQYFGPGTRLLVL.

The gene calls are TRBV4-1 and TRBJ2-1; 9 bases agree with TRBD2. The CDR3 contains 18 residues. Germline-derived CDR1 and CDR2 are MGHRA and YSYEKL. Trimming took 0 bases from V and 3 from J; bases not matched to a gene: 9. CDR3 sequence: CASSQDYGGGVSYNEQFF. The DNA of the CDR3 is TGCGCCAGCAGCCAAGACTACGGCGGGGGGGTGAGCTACAATGAGCAGTTCTTC.

This chain uses TRBV2 with TRBJ1-2; tentative D call: TRBD1 (5 bases). CDR1 and CDR2 (germline): SNHLY, FYNNEI. V lost 7 bases to trimming and J lost 2 bases, with 11 bases between them. The CDR3 is 13 amino acids. The DNA of the CDR3 is TGTGCCAGCACAATAAACAGGAACTATGGCTACACCTTC. Translation gives CASTINRNYGYTF.